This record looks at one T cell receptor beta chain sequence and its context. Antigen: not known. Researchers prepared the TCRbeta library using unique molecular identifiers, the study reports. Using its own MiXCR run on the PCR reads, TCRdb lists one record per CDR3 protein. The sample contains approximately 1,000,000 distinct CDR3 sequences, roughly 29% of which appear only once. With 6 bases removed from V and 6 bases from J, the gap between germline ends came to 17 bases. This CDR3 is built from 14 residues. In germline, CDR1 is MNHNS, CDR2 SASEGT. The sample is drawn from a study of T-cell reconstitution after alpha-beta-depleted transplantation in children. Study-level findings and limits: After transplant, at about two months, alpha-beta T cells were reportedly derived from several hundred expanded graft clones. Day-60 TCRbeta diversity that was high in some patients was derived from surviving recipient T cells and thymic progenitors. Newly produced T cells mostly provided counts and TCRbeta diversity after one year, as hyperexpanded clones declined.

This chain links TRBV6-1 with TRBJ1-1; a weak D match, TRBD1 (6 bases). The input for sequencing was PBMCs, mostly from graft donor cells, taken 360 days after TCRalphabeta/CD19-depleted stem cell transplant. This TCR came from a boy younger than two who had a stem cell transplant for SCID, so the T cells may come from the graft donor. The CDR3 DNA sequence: TGTGCCAGCAGAACAGGGAGCTCGGGGGCTGAAGCTTTCTTT. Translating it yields CASRTGSSGAEAFF.